This paragraph covers one T cell receptor beta chain sequence. No antigen is known for it. No much larger clone exists at a distance of one base, and base qualities are not known. Participants in the prospective study were aged roughly 18 to 95 years, lived in over 20 United States geographic areas, and enrolled through a virtual design. In the prospective study, cohorts were assigned on the basis of participant-reported clinical history obtained from a screening survey and a study questionnaire. Recovered participants in ImmuneRACE Cohort 3 were defined by two consecutive negative NP/OP PCR tests, clearance by a healthcare professional, or resolution of symptoms. In the prospective study, whole blood, serum and a nasopharyngeal or oropharyngeal swab were collected from each participant by mobile phlebotomists. Participants in the prospective study had the option to provide additional blood draws and questionnaires over a roughly 2-month period. Before DNA extraction, blood samples from the prospective study were shipped at room temperature or frozen.

These data originate in a study of blood T cell repertoires in COVID-19 (dated by TCRdb to the early 2020s). Study-level background: Collaborator samples came from the United States, Italy and Spain and covered acute and convalescent phases of COVID-19. The repertoires were released in a freely available public database meant as a resource for research on the immune response to SARS-CoV-2. The material from the prospective study consisted of cDNA or gDNA derived from T cells, B-cell-depleted T cells, or PBMCs. The dataset comprised deeply sampled blood TCRbeta repertoires from subjects exposed to, actively infected with, or recovered from COVID-19. The samples were drawn from the first 160 participants of the ongoing ImmuneRACE study and from about 1,200 subjects provided by 6 global collaborators. Where available, HLA class I and class II types were taken from metadata supplied by the sample provider and were not determined by assay-based typing. A de-identified subject ID, COVID-19 status, age in years and sex were almost always included in the sample metadata.

TCRbeta CDR3 regions were amplified from genomic DNA using the immunoSEQ Assay, a bias-controlled multiplex PCR. The paper's data handling went like this. The number of nucleated cells in each sample was estimated from the amplification of reference gene primers within the assay. Sequence reads were collapsed and filtered to measure the absolute abundance of every unique TCRbeta CDR3 rearrangement. For each sample, productive Simpson clonality was calculated as the square root of Simpson's diversity index over productive rearrangements. TCRdb holds this immuneACCESS table with in-frame rearrangements only. Some clones are missing; in checked studies, unresolved V genes explain under half, and the rest has no known cause. Clone size and V and J calls were adopted from that table, with D and trimming inferred from the DNA. This sample comprises fewer than 450,000 clones, about nine tenths of them detected only once. The ten top clones hold about 0.6% of the sample.

The study at large found these results: The amount of clinical and demographic metadata varied by source and participant and was provided uncurated.

The receptor was isolated from a man aged 18-30 years who had recovered from COVID-19. Source material: PBMCs or T cells enriched from blood (not recorded which).

Here is the DNA: TGTGCCAGCACCTGGGGGGTGGCTGAAGCTTTCTTT. This yields the protein CASTWGVAEAFF. The chain joins TRBV12-3 or TRBV12-4 to TRBJ1-1; TRBD1 might be the D gene, on 5 matching bases. The CDR3, from cysteine to phenylalanine, totals 12 residues. The sequence is cut down to CDR3 DNA, 36 bases in frame from base 1. Cut back by 7 bases and 6 bases, the V and J ends lie 12 bases apart.